This passage covers 13 T cell receptor beta chains from one sample sequenced in a study of regulatory T cells in long-lasting Graves disease. Investigators prepared the TCR beta libraries by applying iRepertoire HTBI primers and Arm-PCR of CDR3 regions. Each CDR3 protein is one row after TCRdb ran MiXCR on the multiplex PCR reads. The profile covers about 530,000 distinct CDR3 sequences, with about 16% appearing a single time and approximately 25% taken by the ten largest. The time point here: newly diagnosed GD, antithyroid drugs for less than 3 months. Scientists built the TCR library using RNA that was extracted from PBMCs. These data also featured in a second study, about T cells in Graves' hyperthyroidism and ophthalmopathy.

This specimen was peripheral blood mononuclear cells (PBMCs), taken at new diagnosis, from a patient treated with antithyroid drugs. The source of these receptors is a woman aged 40 to 65 with Graves disease.

This clonotype came up a few times. The chain joins TRBV6-1 to TRBJ1-5; 7 bases align to TRBD1. V trimming: 6 bases; J trimming: 7 bases; junction bases outside the gene matches: 15. The CDR3 has 16 residues. Germline V gene lookup returns CDR1 MNHNS and CDR2 SASEGT. CDR3 sequence reads: CASSQVGRAGGQPQHF. In nucleotides, the CDR3 is TGTGCCAGCAGCCAAGTGGGGCGGGCAGGGGGGCAGCCCCAGCATTTT.

There are a few counts of this clonotype. The chain has TRBV29-1 and TRBJ2-5; no reliable D call. Trimming cost V 0 bases and J 5 bases, with 16 bases left between them. The CDR3 covers 15 residues. Per germline, CDR1 SQVTM and CDR2 ANQGSEA. CDR3 residues: CSVEDYRAVRETQYF. The CDR3 bases are TGCAGCGTTGAAGACTACCGCGCAGTCCGGGAGACCCAGTACTTC.

V usage is TRBV4-1 and J usage is TRBJ2-3, with 8 bases identical to TRBD1. Germline V gene sequence: CDR1 MGHRA, CDR2 YSYEKL. The CDR3 is 16 residues long. V trimming: 4 bases; J trimming: 2 bases; junction bases outside the gene matches: 8. Here the CDR3 DNA reads TGCGCCAGCAGCCGGGGGACAGGTATATTCACAGATACGCAGTATTTT. Translation: CASSRGTGIFTDTQYF.

This chain links TRBV25-1 with TRBJ1-2; no clear D gene. Germline CDR1 MGHDK, CDR2 SYGVNS. This CDR3 has 13 amino acids. V lost 2 bases, J lost 4 bases, and 8 bases lay in between. Written as DNA, the CDR3 is TGTGCCAGCAGTGAAACCTCGTTCTATGGCTACACCTTC. Translation gives CASSETSFYGYTF.

This clonotype appeared many times. The chain is built from TRBV6-5 and TRBJ1-5, with D perhaps TRBD1 (6 bases). Trimming shortened V by 2 bases and J by 7 bases, and 15 bases separated the two germline ends. CDR3 size: 15 residues. Germline CDR1 is MNHEY and CDR2 is SVGAGI. The CDR3 nucleotides are TGTGCCAGCAGTTACCAGGGGAGCCCCGGGCAGCCCCAGCATTTT. Protein: CASSYQGSPGQPQHF.

Ten or more counts support this clonotype. The chain couples TRBV20-1 to TRBJ1-2; possible D gene TRBD1, 6 bases. Germline CDR1 and CDR2: DFQATT and SNEGSKA (reference sequence). The CDR3 loop spans 15 amino acids. Trimming shortened V by 3 bases and J by 6 bases, and 20 bases separated the two germline ends. DNA for the CDR3: TGCAGTGCTAGTCCTGGGGGCAGGGGTAATAATGGCTACACCTTC. The encoded protein is CSASPGGRGNNGYTF.

V gene TRBV11-2 combines with J gene TRBJ2-7; D gene unclear. The CDR3 runs to 13 residues. Germline assignment: CDR1 SGHAT and CDR2 FQNNGV. V lost 5 bases and J 3 bases, leaving 11 bases between the germline ends. The CDR3 DNA reads as TGTGCCAGCAGCCCGGACCTCGTCTACGAGCAGTACTTC. It encodes CASSPDLVYEQYF.

There are many counts of this clonotype. The chain joins TRBV12-3 or TRBV12-4 to TRBJ1-1; D is possibly TRBD1 (5 bases). V lost 3 bases, J lost 0 bases, and 11 bases lay in between. The CDR3 covers 15 residues. DNA of the CDR3: TGTGCCAGCAGTTTTCCAGGGAATATGAACACTGAAGCTTTCTTT. The encoded protein is CASSFPGNMNTEAFF.

The sample holds many counts of this clonotype. V and J are TRBV6-5 and TRBJ1-1; no clear D gene. V shed 3 bases and J shed 12 bases, with 23 bases lying between them. The CDR3 has 15 amino acids. Germline assignment: CDR1 MNHEY and CDR2 SVGAGI. The CDR3 sequence: CASSYLSDDQKLTFF. CDR3 bases: TGTGCCAGCAGTTATTTGTCCGACGACCAGAAGTTAACTTTCTTT.

The V gene is TRBV5-1, the J gene TRBJ1-2, with no clear D. From germline, CDR1 is SGHRS and CDR2 YFSETQ. This CDR3 has 13 amino acids. V was shortened by 4 bases and J by 8 bases, with 15 bases between the two germline ends. CDR3 protein: CASSLDGSPGYTF. CDR3 nucleotide sequence: TGCGCCAGCAGCCTTGACGGGAGTCCCGGCTACACCTTC.

A note on this clonotype: A single base separates this from a much larger clone, so it may be a read error. V and J are TRBV11-2 and TRBJ2-2, with 9 positions matching TRBD2. Germline V gene sequence: CDR1 SGHAT, CDR2 FQNNGV. The CDR3 length is 16 residues. The chain's CDR3 is CASSPIGGGAAGELLF. The DNA for the CDR3 is TGTGCCAGCAGCCCTATCGGCGGGGGGGCCGCCGGGGAGCTGCTTTTT. The full variable domain, rest sourced from reference TRBV11-2 and TRBJ2-2, is EAGVAQSPRYKIIEKRQSVAFWCNPISGHATLYWYQQILGQGPKLLIQFQNNGVVDDSQLPKDRFSAERLKGVDSTLKIQPAKLEDSAVYLCASSPIGGGAAGELLFGEGSRLTVL.

In the case of this clonotype: One base away lies a much larger clone, so this may be a sequencing read error. The V call is TRBV20-1, the J call TRBJ1-1; D might be TRBD1 (6 bases). The germline CDR1 and CDR2 sequences are DFQATT and SNEGSKA (reference sequence). The CDR3 is 14 residues long. V was shortened by 5 bases and J by 1 base, with 14 bases between the two germline ends. CDR3 nucleotide sequence: TGCAGTGCTGAATGGGGGCAGGCGAACACTGAAGCTTTCTTT. Protein: CSAEWGQANTEAFF.

This clonotype was counted ten times or more. V gene TRBV27 combines with J gene TRBJ1-4; 7 bases match TRBD1. This CDR3 spans 15 amino acids. Germline V lookup: CDR1 MNHEY, CDR2 SMNVEV (reference sequence). V was pared by 4 bases and J by 4 bases, with 6 bases of the junction left unmatched. CDR3 bases: TGTGCCAGCAGTTCACGGACAGGTGTTAATGAAAAACTGTTTTTT. Amino acids: CASSSRTGVNEKLFF.